The subject of this entry is one TCR beta chain. Seattle enrolled patients during active infection and tracked them longitudinally. CDR1 is KGHDR and CDR2 is SFDVKD in the germline V gene. The CDR3 is made up of 15 amino acids. The V segment lost 4 bases and the J segment 3 bases; nucleotides outside the gene matches: 5. This sample stems from a study of blood T cell repertoires in COVID-19. Study information: Samples representing acute and convalescent COVID-19 were sourced from the United States, Italy and Spain. PBMCs, B-cell-depleted T cells, or T cells provided the cDNA or gDNA that made up the material.

In the source study's methods: Reference gene primer amplification gave nucleated cell count estimates. Assay: immunoSEQ multiplex PCR; the TCRdb copy retains only in-frame clones and omits some. D and trimming were read from the DNA, whereas the V and J calls and clone size are those reported in that table. The table has around 50,000 clones, around nine tenths seen once; the top ten hold approximately 6.5%. Sequencing input: peripheral blood. This sequence was found in a woman aged 55-70 years with COVID-19, enrolled during active disease. J is TRBJ2-3 and V is TRBV24-1; TRBD2 agrees at 8 bases. CDR3 coding DNA: TGTGCCACCAGTGACCCGCCGGGGGGGACAGATACGCAGTATTTT. Protein product: CATSDPPGGTDTQYF.